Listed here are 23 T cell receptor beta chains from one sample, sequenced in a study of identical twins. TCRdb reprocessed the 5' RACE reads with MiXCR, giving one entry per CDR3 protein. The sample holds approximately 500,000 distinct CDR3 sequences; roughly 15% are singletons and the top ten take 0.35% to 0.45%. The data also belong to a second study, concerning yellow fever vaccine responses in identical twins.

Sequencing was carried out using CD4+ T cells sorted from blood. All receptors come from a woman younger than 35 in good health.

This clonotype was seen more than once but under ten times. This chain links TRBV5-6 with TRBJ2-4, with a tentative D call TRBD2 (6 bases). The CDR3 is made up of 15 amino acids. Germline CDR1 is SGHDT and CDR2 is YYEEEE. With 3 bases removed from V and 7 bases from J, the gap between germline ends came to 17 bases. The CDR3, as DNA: TGTGCCAGCAGCTGGCGGTCTCGACTAGTGAACATTCAGTACTTC. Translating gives CASSWRSRLVNIQYF. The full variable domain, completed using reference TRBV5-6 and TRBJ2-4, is DAGVTQSPTHLIKTRGQQVTLRCSPKSGHDTVSWYQQALGQGPQFIFQYYEEEERQRGNFPDRFSGHQFPNYSSELNVNALLLGDSALYLCASSWRSRLVNIQYFGAGTRLSVL.

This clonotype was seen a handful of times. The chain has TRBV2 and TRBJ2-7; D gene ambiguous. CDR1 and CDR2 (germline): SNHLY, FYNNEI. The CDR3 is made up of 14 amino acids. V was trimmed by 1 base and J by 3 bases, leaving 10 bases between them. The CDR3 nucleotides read TGTGCCAGCAGTGAAGATCGCGAGCTCTACGAGCAGTACTTC. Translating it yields CASSEDRELYEQYF.

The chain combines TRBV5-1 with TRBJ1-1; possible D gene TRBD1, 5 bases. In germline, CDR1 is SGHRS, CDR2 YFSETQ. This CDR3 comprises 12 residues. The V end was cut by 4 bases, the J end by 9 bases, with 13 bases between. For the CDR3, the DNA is TGCGCCAGCAGCCAAGAGACAGATAAAGCTTTCTTT. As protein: CASSQETDKAFF.

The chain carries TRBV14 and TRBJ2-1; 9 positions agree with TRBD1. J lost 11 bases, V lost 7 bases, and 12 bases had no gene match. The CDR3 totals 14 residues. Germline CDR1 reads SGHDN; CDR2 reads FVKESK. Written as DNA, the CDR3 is TGTGCCAGCACCCTAGCCGGGACAGGGCGACAGCAGTTCTTC. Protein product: CASTLAGTGRQQFF.

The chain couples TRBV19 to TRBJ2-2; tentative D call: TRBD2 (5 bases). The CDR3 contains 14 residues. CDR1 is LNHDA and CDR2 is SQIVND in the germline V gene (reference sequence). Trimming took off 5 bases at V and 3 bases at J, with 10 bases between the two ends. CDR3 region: CASSGGWDTGELFF. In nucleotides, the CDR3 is TGTGCCAGTAGTGGCGGGTGGGACACCGGGGAGCTGTTTTTT.

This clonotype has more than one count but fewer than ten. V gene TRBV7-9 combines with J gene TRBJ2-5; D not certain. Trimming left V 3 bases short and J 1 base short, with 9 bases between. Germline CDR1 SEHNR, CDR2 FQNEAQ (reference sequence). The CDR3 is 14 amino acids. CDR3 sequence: CASSFLQIQETQYF. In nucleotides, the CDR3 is TGTGCCAGCAGCTTTCTCCAGATCCAAGAGACCCAGTACTTC.

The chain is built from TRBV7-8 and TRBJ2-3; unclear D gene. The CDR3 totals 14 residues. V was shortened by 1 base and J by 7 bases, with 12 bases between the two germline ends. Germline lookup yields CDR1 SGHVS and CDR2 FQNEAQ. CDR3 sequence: CASSLELETHTQYF. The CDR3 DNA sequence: TGTGCCAGCAGCTTAGAGTTAGAGACGCATACGCAGTATTTT.

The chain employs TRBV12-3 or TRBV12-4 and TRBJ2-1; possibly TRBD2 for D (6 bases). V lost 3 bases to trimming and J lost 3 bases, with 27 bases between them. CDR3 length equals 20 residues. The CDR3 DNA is TGTGCCAGCAGTTTCTCACTCCGACCACGCGGGAACACCATCTACAATGAGCAGTTCTTC. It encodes CASSFSLRPRGNTIYNEQFF.

CDR3 DNA sequence: TGTGCCAGTGGGGGAGCGACCGGGGAGCTGTTTTTT. It codes for CASGGATGELFF. This rearrangement joins TRBV7-3 to TRBJ2-2, with D tentatively TRBD1 or TRBD2 (5 bases each). CDR1 and CDR2 from the germline V gene are SGHTA and FQGTGA. V was pared by 9 bases and J by 5 bases, with 10 bases between. CDR3 length: 12 amino acids.

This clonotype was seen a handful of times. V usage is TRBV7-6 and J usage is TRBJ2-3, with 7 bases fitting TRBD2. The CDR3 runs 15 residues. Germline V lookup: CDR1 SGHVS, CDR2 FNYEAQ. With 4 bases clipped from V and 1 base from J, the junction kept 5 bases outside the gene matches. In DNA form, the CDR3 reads TGTGCCAGCAGCTCGCGGGAGTTGGGCACAGATACGCAGTATTTT. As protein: CASSSRELGTDTQYF.

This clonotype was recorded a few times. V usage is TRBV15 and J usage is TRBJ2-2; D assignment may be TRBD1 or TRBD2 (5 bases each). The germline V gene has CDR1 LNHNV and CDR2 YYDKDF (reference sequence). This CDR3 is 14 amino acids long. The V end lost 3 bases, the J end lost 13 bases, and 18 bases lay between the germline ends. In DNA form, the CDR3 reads TGTGCCACCAGCAGGGGACCTTTTCTTGATGGGCTGTTTTTT. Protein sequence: CATSRGPFLDGLFF.

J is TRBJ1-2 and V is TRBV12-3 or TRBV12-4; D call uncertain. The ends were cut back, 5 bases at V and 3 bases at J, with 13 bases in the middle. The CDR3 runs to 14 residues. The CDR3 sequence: CASSASGIYYGYTF. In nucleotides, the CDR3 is TGTGCCAGCAGTGCCTCGGGAATCTACTATGGCTACACCTTC.

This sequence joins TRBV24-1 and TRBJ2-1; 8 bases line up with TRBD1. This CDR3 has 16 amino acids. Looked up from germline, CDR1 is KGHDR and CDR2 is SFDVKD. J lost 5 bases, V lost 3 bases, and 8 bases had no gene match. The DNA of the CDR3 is TGTGCCACCAGTGATCCAGGGGGCTTCGTTGACAATGAGCAGTTCTTC. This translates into CATSDPGGFVDNEQFF.

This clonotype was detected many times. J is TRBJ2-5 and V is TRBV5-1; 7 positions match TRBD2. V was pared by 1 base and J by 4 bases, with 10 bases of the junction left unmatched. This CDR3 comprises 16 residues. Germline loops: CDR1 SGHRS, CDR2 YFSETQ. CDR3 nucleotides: TGCGCCAGCAGCTTGATTCCGACTAGCTCCGGAGAGACCCAGTACTTC. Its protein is CASSLIPTSSGETQYF.

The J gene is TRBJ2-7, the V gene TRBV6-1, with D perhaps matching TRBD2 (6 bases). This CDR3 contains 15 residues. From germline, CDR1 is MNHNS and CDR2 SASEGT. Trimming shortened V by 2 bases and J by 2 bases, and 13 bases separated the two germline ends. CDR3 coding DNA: TGTGCCAGCAGTGAACCGAGCGGGCGCACCTACGAGCAGTACTTC. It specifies CASSEPSGRTYEQYF.

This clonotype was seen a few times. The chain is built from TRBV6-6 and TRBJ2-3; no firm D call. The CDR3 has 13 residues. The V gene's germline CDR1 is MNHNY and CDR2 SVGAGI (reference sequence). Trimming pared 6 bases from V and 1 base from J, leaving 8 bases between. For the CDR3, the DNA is TGTGCCAGCAGCCCTCCGCGCACAGATACGCAGTATTTT. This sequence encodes CASSPPRTDTQYF.

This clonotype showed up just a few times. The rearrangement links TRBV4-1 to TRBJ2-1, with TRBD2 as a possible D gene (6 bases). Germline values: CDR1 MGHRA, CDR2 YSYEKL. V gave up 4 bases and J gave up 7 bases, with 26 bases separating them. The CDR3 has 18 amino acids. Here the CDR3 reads CASSPGRGPGLNLNEQFF. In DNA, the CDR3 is TGCGCCAGCAGCCCGGGGAGAGGACCGGGACTCAACCTTAATGAGCAGTTCTTC.

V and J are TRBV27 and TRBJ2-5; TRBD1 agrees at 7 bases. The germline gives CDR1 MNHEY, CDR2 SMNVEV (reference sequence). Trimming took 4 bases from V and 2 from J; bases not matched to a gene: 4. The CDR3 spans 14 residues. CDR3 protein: CASSSGTAQETQYF. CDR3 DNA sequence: TGTGCCAGCAGTTCAGGGACAGCTCAAGAGACCCAGTACTTC.

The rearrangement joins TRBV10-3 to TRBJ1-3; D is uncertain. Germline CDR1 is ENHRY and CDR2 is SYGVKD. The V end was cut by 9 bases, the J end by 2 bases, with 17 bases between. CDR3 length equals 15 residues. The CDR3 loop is CAMTDQLVAGNTIYF. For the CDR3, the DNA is TGTGCCATGACGGACCAACTGGTGGCTGGAAACACCATATATTTT.

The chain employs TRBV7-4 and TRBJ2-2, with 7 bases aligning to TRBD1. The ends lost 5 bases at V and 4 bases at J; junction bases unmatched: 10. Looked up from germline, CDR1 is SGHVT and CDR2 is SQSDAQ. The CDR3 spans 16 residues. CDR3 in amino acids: CASSPGQSRGTGELFF. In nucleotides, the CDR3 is TGTGCCAGCAGCCCGGGACAGTCAAGGGGCACCGGGGAGCTGTTTTTT.

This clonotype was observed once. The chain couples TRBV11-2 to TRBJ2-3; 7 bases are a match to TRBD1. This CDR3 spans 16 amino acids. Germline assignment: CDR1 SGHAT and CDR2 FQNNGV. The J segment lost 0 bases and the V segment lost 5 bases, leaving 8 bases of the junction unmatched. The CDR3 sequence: CASSRFTGASTDTQYF. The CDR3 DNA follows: TGTGCCAGCAGCAGATTCACAGGGGCTAGCACAGATACGCAGTATTTT.

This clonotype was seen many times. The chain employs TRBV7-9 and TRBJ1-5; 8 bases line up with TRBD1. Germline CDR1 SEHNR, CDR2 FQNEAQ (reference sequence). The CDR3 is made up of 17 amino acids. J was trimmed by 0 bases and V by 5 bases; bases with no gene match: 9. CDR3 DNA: TGTGCCAGCAGCCAGGGGACAGGAGATATTAGCAATCAGCCCCAGCATTTT. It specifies CASSQGTGDISNQPQHF.

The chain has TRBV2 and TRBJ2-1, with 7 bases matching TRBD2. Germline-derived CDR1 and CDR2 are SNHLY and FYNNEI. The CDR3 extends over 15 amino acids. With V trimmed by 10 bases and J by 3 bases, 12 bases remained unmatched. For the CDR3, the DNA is TGTGCCACCCCGGGTGCGGGAGCTGGCTACAATGAGCAGTTCTTC. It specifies CATPGAGAGYNEQFF.